This T cell receptor (beta chain) came from a study of shared clonotypes between healthy human individuals. Study outcomes and limitations: Despite large depth, rarefaction showed incomplete sorted-subset sequencing.

This CDR3 contains 12 residues. V lost 0 bases to trimming and J lost 5 bases, with 4 bases between them. Germline V gene lookup returns CDR1 SGHRS and CDR2 YFSETQ. Every contributor of samples was a Caucasian grown-up residing in Nashville, Tennessee. For this clone: What it binds is unknown.

Data came from immunoSEQ multiplex PCR; TCRdb stores just in-frame clones and leaves some out. The sample yields millions of clones, more than 80% seen once. The chain has TRBV5-1 and TRBJ2-3, with D unclear. This sequence originates from a man younger than 35 in good health. Some clones in this sample may be carry-over from other donors' samples. The source material was naive CD4+ T cells from PBMCs. Subset described: CD45RA+ positively selected. The CDR3: CASSLAKDTQYF. CDR3 in DNA: TGCGCCAGCAGCTTGGCTAAAGATACGCAGTATTTT.